The rows below give T cell receptor beta chains drawn from one sample of a study of cytomegalovirus exposure and HLA in healthy donors. Method: immunoSEQ multiplex PCR; TCRdb's copy keeps in-frame clones and lacks some. The repertoire includes over 200,000 clones, 70% to 90% of them detected once, and 1% to 1.5% sits in the top ten. The sample was PBMCs. The source is a human donor in good health. Each CDR3 is given without its conserved first and last residue.

v_gene: TRBV9; CDR3aa: ASSVMGQNTGELF
v_gene: TRBV10-3; CDR3aa: AISGTLAGVGTGELF
v_gene: TRBV4-2; CDR3aa: ASSQEGTYGGTYEQY
v_gene: TRBV7-3; CDR3aa: ASSPSRLAGYTDTQY
v_gene: TRBV2; CDR3aa: ASSYRKETQY
v_gene: TRBV2; CDR3aa: ASTSGQTVTDTQY
v_gene: TRBV30; CDR3aa: AWSPGGRDYNEQF
v_gene: TRBV6-1; CDR3aa: ASRQGPAYEQY
v_gene: TRBV5-4; CDR3aa: ASAPPGQGYEQY
v_gene: TRBV18; CDR3aa: ASSPGTGNTEAF
v_gene: TRBV9; CDR3aa: ASSVSGGASLYEQY
v_gene: TRBV7-9; CDR3aa: AGSGQGPPDTQY
v_gene: TRBV29-1; CDR3aa: SVERDSYNEQF
v_gene: TRBV10-3; CDR3aa: AISSAGTGASYEQY
v_gene: TRBV11-2; CDR3aa: ASSPRASGLLAKNIQY
v_gene: TRBV5-4; CDR3aa: ASSRRTSGSNQETQY
v_gene: TRBV15; CDR3aa: ATSRDGLTNEKLF
v_gene: TRBV15; CDR3aa: ATSRTGVRSGNTIY
v_gene: TRBV6-1; CDR3aa: ASTVDLNTEAF
v_gene: TRBV10-3; CDR3aa: AISNLAGRNEQF
v_gene: TRBV29-1; CDR3aa: SVAGTSSKETQY
v_gene: TRBV7-9; CDR3aa: ASSSGTSPGELF
v_gene: TRBV6-5; CDR3aa: ASSYAPGDPSEQY
v_gene: TRBV5-1; CDR3aa: ASSLGPGTINYGYT
v_gene: TRBV9; CDR3aa: ASSGGTVYGYT
v_gene: TRBV27; CDR3aa: ASSSPGQGAYEQY
v_gene: TRBV6-5; CDR3aa: ASRGGRTQY
v_gene: TRBV19; CDR3aa: ASSSGGYNEQF
v_gene: TRBV6-1; CDR3aa: ASSERGHLSGNTIY
v_gene: TRBV6-5; CDR3aa: ASRDRFAQH
v_gene: TRBV7-8; CDR3aa: ASSLDSLNQPQH
v_gene: TRBV28; CDR3aa: ASSTGNPAGETQY
v_gene: TRBV7-8; CDR3aa: ASSLYTDRGLGAGANVLT
v_gene: TRBV28; CDR3aa: ASSLFSGSSGANVLT
v_gene: TRBV7-2; CDR3aa: ASSLGLAGGSYNEQF
v_gene: TRBV5-1; CDR3aa: ASTIGSGETQY
v_gene: TRBV21-1; CDR3aa: ASSKVPLASGIKFNEQF
v_gene: TRBV7-2; CDR3aa: ASSLRLAGGTSSYEQY
v_gene: TRBV4-1; CDR3aa: ASSQLRPSGNNEQF
v_gene: TRBV6-5; CDR3aa: ASTKGLVETQY
v_gene: TRBV6-5; CDR3aa: ASRLAGGYNEQF
v_gene: TRBV6-5; CDR3aa: ASSYADSYEQY
v_gene: TRBV7-6; CDR3aa: ASSPQGVLSYEQY
v_gene: TRBV12-5; CDR3aa: ASDPRVPGQMIETQY
v_gene: TRBV7-2; CDR3aa: ASSLEGLGSQPQH
v_gene: TRBV10-3; CDR3aa: ATTGGGNTIY
v_gene: TRBV28; CDR3aa: ASSSFKDRGLVDTQY
v_gene: TRBV5-4; CDR3aa: ASTPERDSYGYT
v_gene: TRBV7-2; CDR3aa: ASSLAGGSLSYEQY
v_gene: TRBV6-5; CDR3aa: ASSYVAGGAETQY
v_gene: TRBV18; CDR3aa: ASSEWKTGELF
v_gene: TRBV5-1; CDR3aa: ASSLGLAGATYNEQF
v_gene: TRBV27; CDR3aa: ASSLSRTGWGDTQY